This T cell receptor (beta chain) was found in a study of human T cells and chemical hapten exposure. Across the whole study: Sensitization applied 2% DPC to roughly 2 cm by roughly 2 cm of upper inner arm skin. The patch tests put 0.01% DPC on the skin of the upper back and were read 6 days later.

Time point noted: patch test 3, about 24 weeks after DPC sensitization. Treatment denoted: therapeutic diphenylcyclopropenone sensitization with weekly scalp DPC. In this sample, this clonotype turned up many times. Its antigen is still unknown. Germline V CDR1 and CDR2: SGHVS, FNYEAQ. The CDR3 covers 13 residues. V lost 5 bases to trimming and J lost 2 bases, with 9 bases between them. Findings and caveats of the study: Expanded TCR sets contained significantly more large CDR3 similarity clusters than controls.

TCRdb re-called the RACE reads through MiXCR, storing one row per CDR3 protein. The profile shows just under 65,000 distinct CDR3 sequences, approximately 11% of them singletons. Sequenced here: whole blood, sampled in connection with sensitization to the hapten diphenylcyclopropenone (DPC). The chain carries TRBV7-6 and TRBJ1-1; TRBD1 is a possible D gene (5 bases). The receptor comes from a woman aged 25 to 39 with alopecia areata. Some clones in this sample may be carry-over from other donors' samples. The CDR3 sequence is CASSQGINTEAFF. The CDR3 nucleotides are TGTGCCAGCAGCCAGGGTATAAACACTGAAGCTTTCTTT. Drawing the rest from reference TRBV7-6 and TRBJ1-1, the complete variable domain is GAGVSQSPRYKVTKRGQDVALRCDPISGHVSLYWYRQALGQGPEFLTYFNYEAQQDKSGLPNDRFSAERPEGSISTLTIQRTEQRDSAMYRCASSQGINTEAFFGQGTRLTVV.